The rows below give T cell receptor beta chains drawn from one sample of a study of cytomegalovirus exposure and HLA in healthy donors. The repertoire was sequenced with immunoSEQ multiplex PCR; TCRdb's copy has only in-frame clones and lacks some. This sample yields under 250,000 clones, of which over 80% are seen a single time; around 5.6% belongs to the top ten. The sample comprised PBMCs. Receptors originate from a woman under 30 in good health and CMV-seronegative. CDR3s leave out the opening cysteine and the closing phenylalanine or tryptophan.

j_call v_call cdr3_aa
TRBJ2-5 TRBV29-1 SVEDGAETQY
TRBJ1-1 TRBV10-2 ASLTGRAEAF
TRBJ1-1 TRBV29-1 SVGRGQTNTEAF
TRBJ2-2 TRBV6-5 ASSLQGNTGELF
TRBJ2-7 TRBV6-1 ASSGPSGGMYEQY
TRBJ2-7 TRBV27 ASADRSTYEQY
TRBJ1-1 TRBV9 ASSIDRGGTEAF
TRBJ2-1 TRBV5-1 ASSLNRGNEQF
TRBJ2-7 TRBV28 ASRRTGTRTYEQY
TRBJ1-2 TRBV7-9 ASSFGTGVGYT
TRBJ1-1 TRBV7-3 ASSLTAGVTEAF
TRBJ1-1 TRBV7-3 ASSSRALNTEAF
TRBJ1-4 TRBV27 ASSLSPNEKLF
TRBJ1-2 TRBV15 ATSRDRTRSSYGYT
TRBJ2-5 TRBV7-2 ASSPDSTQY
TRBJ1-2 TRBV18 ASSWGYGYT
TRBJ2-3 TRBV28 ASSFWGLGLTDTQY
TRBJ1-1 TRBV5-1 ASSPLTGENTEAF
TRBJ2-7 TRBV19 ASDPAEQY
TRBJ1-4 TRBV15 AIGQGITPGEKLF
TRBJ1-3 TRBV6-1 ASSEAGSISGNTIY
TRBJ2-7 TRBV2 ASSDDVSYEQY
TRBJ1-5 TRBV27 ASSFRDGPQH
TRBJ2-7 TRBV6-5 ASSLGMSYEQY
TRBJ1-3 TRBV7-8 ASSPNPGNTIY
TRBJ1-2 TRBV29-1 SVDSPGGYGYT
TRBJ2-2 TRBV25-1 ASSKFDWSTGELF
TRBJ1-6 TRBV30 AWSVSPGQENSPLH
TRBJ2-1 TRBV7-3 ASSPNVGGRYNEQF
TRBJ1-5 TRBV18 ASAAQEGNQPQH
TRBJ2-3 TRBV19 ATNRGQSASTDTQY
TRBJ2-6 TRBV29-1 SVNGPSGTNVLT
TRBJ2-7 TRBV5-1 ASSLVADNYEQY
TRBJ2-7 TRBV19 ASSTRQGEGRGQY
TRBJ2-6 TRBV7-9 ASSLIGAGANVLT
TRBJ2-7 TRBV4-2 ASSHSSSYEQY
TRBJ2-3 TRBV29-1 SVEDHRGGTDTQY
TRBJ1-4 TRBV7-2 ASSLAYEKLF
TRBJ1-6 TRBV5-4 ASSLPYSPLH
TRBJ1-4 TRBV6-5 ASSRETNEKLF
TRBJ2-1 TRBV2 ASSGTSGFYNEQF
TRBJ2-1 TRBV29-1 SVHTGGNEQF
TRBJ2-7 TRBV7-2 ASSPGGLAGGSYEQY
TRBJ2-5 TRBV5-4 ASSLGHLDKIETQY
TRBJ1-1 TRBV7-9 ASSYLNTEAF
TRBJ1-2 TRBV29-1 SVGNPTAYGYT
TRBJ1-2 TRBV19 ASSPGLSYGYT
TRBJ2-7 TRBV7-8 ASSPRNKGAGIPYEQY
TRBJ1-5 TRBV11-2 ASSPQGAGQPQH
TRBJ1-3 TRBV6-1 ASRPTGPGNTIY
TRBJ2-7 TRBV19 ASSRRGTAYEQY
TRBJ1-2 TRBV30 AWSAGVANYGYT